This T cell receptor (beta chain) was profiled in a study of post-analysis software for immune sequencing data. Findings and limits, study-wide: Analysis by F measure revealed that same-batch samples clustered strongly together. Normalized Chao1 diversity was significantly lower in multiple sclerosis patients than in controls. TRBV5-6, TRBV5-1 and TRBV20-1 belonged to a set of roughly 5 TRBV segments that were more frequent in patients than controls.

This clonotype was detected many times. The antigen remains undetermined. In germline, CDR1 is MDHEN, CDR2 SYDVKM. The CDR3 sequence is 14 residues long. V lost 4 bases and J lost 6; bases outside the gene matches: 5. Unique molecular identifiers were built into the TCR beta cDNA libraries. Researchers reported a few hundred thousand cDNA molecules coming from around 1 to 10 million T cells. TCRdb passed the PCR reads through MiXCR, listing each CDR3 protein once. The sample holds about 800,000 distinct CDR3 sequences, roughly 30% seen once. This receptor was obtained from a girl between 10 and 17 years old with multiple sclerosis. The chain links TRBV28 to TRBJ2-1; 8 positions agree with TRBD1. Sequencing was done on a sample of blood. The CDR3 region is CASSSHRGVNEQFF. DNA for the CDR3: TGTGCCAGCAGTTCTCACAGGGGGGTCAATGAGCAGTTCTTC.